These 2 T cell receptor beta chains originate from one sample sequenced in a study of blood T cells in healthy people across ages. For the second PCR, which ran for about 7 to 11 cycles, a sample-barcoded 5' primer and a J-beta primer mix were used. MiXCR, run by TCRdb on the 5' RACE reads, gives a single entry per CDR3 protein. The table lists about a million distinct CDR3 sequences, 30% to 40% of them singletons. The sequenced sample consisted of blood. The receptor source for this set is a man aged 18 to 30 in good health.

This chain connects TRBV4-2 to TRBJ2-3, with TRBD2 matching over 8 bases. V trimming: 1 base; J trimming: 3 bases; junction bases outside the gene matches: 9. The CDR3 length is 17 residues. In germline, CDR1 is LGHNA, CDR2 YNFKEQ. CDR3 sequence reads: CASSQVFGGETTDTQYF. The CDR3 DNA reads as TGTGCCAGCAGCCAAGTTTTCGGGGGGGAGACAACAGATACGCAGTATTTT.

V gene TRBV7-9 combines with J gene TRBJ1-1; possible D gene TRBD1, 5 bases. V was clipped by 5 bases and J by 1 base, with 11 bases between them. The CDR3 has 14 amino acids. CDR1 is SEHNR and CDR2 is FQNEAQ in the germline V gene (reference sequence). CDR3 loop: CASSRRGRNTEAFF. The CDR3 DNA is TGTGCCAGCAGCCGACGGGGACGGAACACTGAAGCTTTCTTT.